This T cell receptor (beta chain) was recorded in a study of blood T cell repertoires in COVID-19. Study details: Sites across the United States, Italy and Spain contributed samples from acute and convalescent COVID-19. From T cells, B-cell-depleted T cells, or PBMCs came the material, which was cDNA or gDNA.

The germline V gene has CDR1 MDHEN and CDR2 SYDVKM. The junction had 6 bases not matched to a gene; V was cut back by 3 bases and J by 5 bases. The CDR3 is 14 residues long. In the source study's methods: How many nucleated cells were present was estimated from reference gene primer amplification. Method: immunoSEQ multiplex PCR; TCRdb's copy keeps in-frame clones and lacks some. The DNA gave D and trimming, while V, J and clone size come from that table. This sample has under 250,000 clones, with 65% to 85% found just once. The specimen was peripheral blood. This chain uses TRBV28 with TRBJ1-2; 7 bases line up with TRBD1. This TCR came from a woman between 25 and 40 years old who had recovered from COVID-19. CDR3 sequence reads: CASSLAGTVYGYTF. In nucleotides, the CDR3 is TGTGCCAGCAGTTTGGCGGGGACAGTTTATGGCTACACCTTC.